This T cell receptor beta chain came from a study of T cell responses to AZD1222 COVID-19 vaccine. This clone has only one observation. This table comes from immunoSEQ multiplex PCR, and its TCRdb copy is limited to in-frame clones, with some not included. The repertoire holds approximately 52,000 clones, approximately 86% seen once, with less than 3.5% in the top ten. The sequencing here drew on peripheral blood, taken 28 days after the second AZD1222 dose. This TCR derives from an adult who received the AZD1222 COVID-19 vaccine.

The CDR3 reads CASSDRADSPLHF. The CDR3 nucleotides are TGTGCCAGCAGCGATCGGGCGGATTCACCCCTCCACTTT. The chain couples TRBV9 to TRBJ1-6; D not certain. The V and J ends lost 3 bases and 8 bases respectively, with 9 bases between them. CDR3 length: 13 residues. The germline V gene has CDR1 SGDLS and CDR2 YYNGEE. Full variable domain (missing parts from reference TRBV9 and TRBJ1-6): DSGVTQTPKHLITATGQRVTLRCSPRSGDLSVYWYQQSLDQGLQFLIQYYNGEERAKGNILERFSAQQFPDLHSELNLSSLELGDSALYFCASSDRADSPLHFGNGTRLTVT.